This TCR beta chain derives from a study of vaccination effects on CD4 cells after COVID-19 (dated by TCRdb to between 2021 and 2023). Study-wide context: In the ViraFEST assay, PBMC were stimulated with viral peptide pools, and TCR sequencing was then used to find antigen-specific CD4+ T cell clonotypes based on their expansion. Post-vaccine samples across the study were collected a median of 72 days after the second dose, with a range of 14 to 241. Each well held some 1.9 million PBMC cultured in IMDM containing roughly 5% human AB serum, 9 to 10 IU/ml IL-2 and gentamicin, along with about 9.5 ug/ml peptides. SARS-CoV-2 spike-specific CD4+ TCR repertoires were compared before and after mRNA vaccination in COVID-19 convalescent patients and in infection-naive vaccine recipients. A total of roughly 9 COVID-19 convalescent patients and several SARS-CoV-2-naive healthy vaccine recipients were included in the full study. In the study, cultures from other donors were sequenced using the Oncomine TCR Beta short-read assay on an Illumina iSeq 100. Points the paper makes about the study in general: The study was limited by a small number of convalescent patients and lacked early post-infection timepoints. Clones induced by infection and clones induced by vaccination both contracted markedly at late timepoints after vaccination, which fits with T cell responses waning over time. Among healthy vaccine recipients, nearly all vaccine-induced clones were SARS-CoV-2 mono-reactive, and only 1 of 255 was cross-reactive with common cold coronaviruses.

After more than nine days of culture, CD4+ T cells were isolated with the EasySep CD4+ T cell isolation kit. Each participant got two doses of an mRNA SARS-CoV-2 vaccine, either BNT162b2 or mRNA-1273. The absence of prior SARS-CoV-2 infection in healthy vaccine recipients was confirmed by negative nucleocapsid antibodies before and after vaccination. On days 3 and 7, half of the culture medium was replaced with fresh IL-2-containing medium. Each peptide stimulation condition was cultured in triplicate wells unless otherwise noted. PBMC were separated from whole blood using Ficoll-Paque Plus gradient centrifugation and were then either cryopreserved at -140C or used fresh. Genomic DNA was extracted from cultured CD4+ T cells with the QIAamp micro DNA kit. Libraries were made using the immunoSEQ multiplex PCR assay. TCR beta CDR3 sequencing was performed on DNA from the cultured, isolated CD4+ T cells. From the authors' description of their analysis: Non-productive TCR sequences were discarded, and reads were trimmed to the CDR3 region, with only CDR3s of 7 or more amino acids retained. Antigen-specific clonotypes were identified with the MANAFEST web app by comparing expansion in peptide wells against reference cultures. For clones to be considered positive, expansion at FDR<0.05 versus reference and all other wells, an odds ratio above 5, and a frequency above 0.1% in two replicate wells were required. A clonotype was called cross-reactive if it was significantly expanded both in SARS-CoV-2 spike wells and in at least one common cold coronavirus spike condition. CDR3 similarity was assessed by Levenshtein distance using the stringdist R package, and unrooted trees were constructed with ape in R 3.6.1. The table comes from immuneACCESS by way of TCRdb, which keeps in-frame sequences with V and J called. Part of the clones is missing from these tables; in studies checked, under half for an unresolved V gene and the rest for unknown reasons. From that table come the V and J calls and clone size; the DNA was used to work out D and trimming. The sample has approximately 47,000 clones on record, roughly three quarters of them singletons. The top ten clones comprise around 7% of the sample.

V was cut back by 4 bases and J by 6 bases, leaving a gap of 7 bases between them. From the cysteine up to the phenylalanine, the CDR3 has a length of 12 residues. Of all the DNA, just the CDR3 is kept, 36 bases in frame from base 1. The germline V gene (reference sequence) provides CDR1 LGHDT and CDR2 YNNKEL. This clone was observed a single time. This receptor's antigen is unknown. The sample holds no much larger clone one base away, and base qualities are not on file. The source of this sequence is a human donor who received a COVID-19 vaccine. The material sequenced was CD4+ T cells from PBMCs cultured without peptide, taken after COVID-19 vaccination. The rearranged chain carries TRBV3-1 (or the pseudogene TRBV3-2) and TRBJ2-1, with a weak D call of TRBD2 (6 bases match). The sequenced DNA: TGTGCCAGCAGCCGGGACTCCAATGAGCAGTTCTTC. Its translation reads: CASSRDSNEQFF.